This T cell receptor beta chain was observed in a study of T cells in Graves' hyperthyroidism and ophthalmopathy. Study details: Blood was drawn when the patient was first diagnosed and still untreated.

CDR3 length: 15 amino acids. The germline V and J ends were trimmed by 3 bases and 4 bases, with 14 bases remaining between them. Germline loops: CDR1 SGHVS, CDR2 FQNEAQ. Overall study findings and caveats: Most expanded thyroid clonotypes above 0.001 also appeared in blood. Ophthalmopathy was predicted by the model a median of around 5.9 months ahead of onset.

Details on this clonotype: The antigen is unknown.

In the ophthalmopathy cohort, Clinical Activity Score was at least 3, NOSPECS grade at least 4, and duration under 3 months. What was amplified from RNA transcripts were TCR beta CDR3 regions. The HTBI primer set was used in a first-round RT-PCR of the TCR CDR3. A single record per CDR3 protein comes from TCRdb applying MiXCR to the multiplex PCR reads. The sample lists about 410,000 distinct CDR3 sequences; 14% to 15% were seen once. The chain is built from TRBV7-8 and TRBJ2-3, with D maybe TRBD2 (5 bases). Material for sequencing was blood. The origin of this receptor is a man younger than 35 with Graves' ophthalmopathy. The CDR3 is CASSLTGSVADTQYF. The CDR3 nucleotides are TGTGCCAGCAGCTTGACGGGGTCCGTCGCAGATACGCAGTATTTT.